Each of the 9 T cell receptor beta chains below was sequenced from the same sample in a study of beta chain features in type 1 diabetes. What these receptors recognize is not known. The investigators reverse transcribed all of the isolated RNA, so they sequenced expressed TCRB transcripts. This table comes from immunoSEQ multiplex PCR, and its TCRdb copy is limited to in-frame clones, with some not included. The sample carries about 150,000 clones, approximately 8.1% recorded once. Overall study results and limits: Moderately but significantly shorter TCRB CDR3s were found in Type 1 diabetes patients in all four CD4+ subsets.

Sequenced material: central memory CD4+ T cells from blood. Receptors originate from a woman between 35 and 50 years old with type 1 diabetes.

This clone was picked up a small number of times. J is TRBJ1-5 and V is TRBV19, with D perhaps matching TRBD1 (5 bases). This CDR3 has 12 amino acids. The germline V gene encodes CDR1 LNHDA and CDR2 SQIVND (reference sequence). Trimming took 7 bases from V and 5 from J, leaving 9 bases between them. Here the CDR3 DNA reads TGTGCCAGTAACCCCAGGGATCAGCCCCAGCATTTT. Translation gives CASNPRDQPQHF.

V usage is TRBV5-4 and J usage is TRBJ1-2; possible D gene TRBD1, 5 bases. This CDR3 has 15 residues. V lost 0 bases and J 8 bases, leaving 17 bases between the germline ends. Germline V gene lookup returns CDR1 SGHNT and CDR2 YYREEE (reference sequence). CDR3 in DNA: TGTGCCAGCAGCTTGGAGGGAGGGGAGATAACCGGCTACACCTTC. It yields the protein CASSLEGGEITGYTF.

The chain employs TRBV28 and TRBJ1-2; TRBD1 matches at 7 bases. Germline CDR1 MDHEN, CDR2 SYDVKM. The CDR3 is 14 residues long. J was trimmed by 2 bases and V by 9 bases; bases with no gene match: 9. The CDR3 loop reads CASSPGQTNYGYTF. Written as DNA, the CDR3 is TGTGCCAGTTCCCCGGGACAGACAAACTATGGCTACACCTTC.

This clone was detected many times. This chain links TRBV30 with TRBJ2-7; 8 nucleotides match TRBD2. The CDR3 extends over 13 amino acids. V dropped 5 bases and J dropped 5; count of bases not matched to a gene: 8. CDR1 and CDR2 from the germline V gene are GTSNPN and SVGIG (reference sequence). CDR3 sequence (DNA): TGTGCCTGGCGCGGGGGGCGGTTGGACGAGCAGTACTTC. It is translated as CAWRGGRLDEQYF.

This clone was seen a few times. CDR3 in DNA: TGCGCCAGCAGCCAAGGGGGTTCGGGACAGGGGACCGGGGAGCTGTTTTTT. Amino acid sequence: CASSQGGSGQGTGELFF. The chain carries TRBV4-3 and TRBJ2-2, with 10 bases aligning to TRBD1. CDR1 and CDR2 from the germline V gene are LGHNA and YSLEER. The CDR3 runs 17 residues. The V and J ends lost 1 base and 5 bases, in that order; junction bases with no gene match: 7.

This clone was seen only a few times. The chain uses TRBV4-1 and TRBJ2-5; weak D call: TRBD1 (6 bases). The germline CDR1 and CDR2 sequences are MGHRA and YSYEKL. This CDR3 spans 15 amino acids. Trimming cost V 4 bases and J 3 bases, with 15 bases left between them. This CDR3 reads CASSPGQQYEETQYF. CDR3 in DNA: TGCGCCAGCAGCCCTGGACAGCAATATGAAGAGACCCAGTACTTC.

The CDR3 DNA sequence: TGCAGCGTGCAGCGGGGGGCGAACACCGGGGAGCTGTTTTTT. Translating gives CSVQRGANTGELFF. The chain is built from TRBV29-1 and TRBJ2-2, with TRBD2 matching over 9 bases. This CDR3 is built from 14 residues. Unmatched junction bases numbered 2, after V lost 6 bases and J lost 0 bases. Looked up from germline, CDR1 is SQVTM and CDR2 is ANQGSEA.

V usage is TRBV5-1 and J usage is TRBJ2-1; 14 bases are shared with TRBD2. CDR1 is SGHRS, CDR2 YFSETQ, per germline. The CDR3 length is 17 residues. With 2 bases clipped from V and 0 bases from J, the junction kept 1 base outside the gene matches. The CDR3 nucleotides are TGCGCCAGCAGCTTCGGGACTAGCGGGAGCTCCTACAATGAGCAGTTCTTC. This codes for CASSFGTSGSSYNEQFF. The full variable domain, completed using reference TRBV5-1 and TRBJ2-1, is KAGVTQTPRYLIKTRGQQVTLSCSPISGHRSVSWYQQTPGQGLQFLFEYFSETQRNKGNFPGRFSGRQFSNSRSEMNVSTLELGDSALYLCASSFGTSGSSYNEQFFGPGTRLTVL.

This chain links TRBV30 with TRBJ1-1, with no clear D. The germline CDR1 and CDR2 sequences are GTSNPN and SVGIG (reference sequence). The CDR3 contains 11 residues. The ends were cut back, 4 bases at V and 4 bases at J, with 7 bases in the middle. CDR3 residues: CAWTPVTEAFF. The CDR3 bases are TGTGCCTGGACCCCGGTCACTGAAGCTTTCTTT.